The present T cell receptor (beta chain) was sequenced within a study of blood T cell repertoires in COVID-19 (dated by TCRdb to about 2020). With respect to the entire study: Collaborator samples came from the United States, Italy and Spain and covered acute and convalescent phases of COVID-19. The material from the prospective study consisted of cDNA or gDNA derived from T cells, B-cell-depleted T cells, or PBMCs. Subjects who had been exposed to COVID-19, were actively infected with it, or had recovered from it provided the deeply sampled blood TCRbeta repertoires that made up the dataset. The repertoires were made available in a free public database intended to serve as a resource for research on the immune response to SARS-CoV-2. Samples were obtained from the ongoing ImmuneRACE study (first 160 participants) and from 1,200 or so subjects provided by 6 global collaborators. A de-identified subject ID, COVID-19 status, age in years and sex were almost always included in the sample metadata. HLA class I and class II types, where available, came from metadata supplied by the sample provider rather than from assay-based typing. What the authors observed across the whole study: The amount of clinical and demographic metadata varied by source and participant and was provided uncurated.

TCRbeta CDR3 regions were amplified from genomic DNA using the immunoSEQ Assay, a bias-controlled multiplex PCR. The original methods were these. The number of nucleated cells in each sample was estimated from the amplification of reference gene primers within the assay. To quantify the absolute abundance of each unique TCRbeta CDR3 rearrangement, sequence reads were collapsed and filtered. For each sample, productive Simpson clonality was calculated as the square root of Simpson's diversity index over productive rearrangements. Imported from immuneACCESS, the table was reduced by TCRdb to in-frame sequences with V and J called. These copies leave out some clones; in studies compared against another copy, an unresolved V gene accounts for under half, and the cause of the remainder is not known. The V and J calls and the clone size are those of that table, but D and trimming were determined from the DNA. Counted in this sample were 200,000 to 300,000 clones; 88% of them appeared once. 0.95% to 1% of the sample is taken by the ten largest.

V is shortened by 0 bases, J by 0 bases, and the region joining them spans 9 bases. The germline V gene (reference sequence) provides CDR1 LNHNV and CDR2 YYDKDF. Measured from the cysteine to the phenylalanine, the CDR3 is 15 residues long. Only the CDR3 DNA is retained, 45 bases long and in frame from the first base. This clone was seen once. Its specific antigen is unknown. Qualities for individual bases were not recorded, and no much larger clone is one base off. A second Seattle source provided samples from volunteer blood donors who had recovered from COVID-19. Collaborating institutions collected whole blood in K2EDTA tubes following their own protocols. For TCRbeta analysis, collaborators shipped samples as frozen whole blood, isolated PBMCs, or DNA extracted from either of those sample types.

This sequence uses TRBV15 and TRBJ2-7, and TRBD2 may be the D gene, going by 6 matching bases. Sequenced material: peripheral blood. This TCR was recovered from a woman aged 40 to 50 who had recovered from COVID-19. The CDR3 corresponds to CATSRDRDFSYEQYF. The DNA sequence is as follows: TGTGCCACCAGCAGAGATCGGGACTTCTCCTACGAGCAGTACTTC.